This T cell receptor beta chain was recorded in a study of lymphopenia after photon versus proton radiotherapy. The CDR3 spans 11 residues. Germline V gives CDR1 MDHEN, CDR2 SYDVKM. V lost 7 bases and J lost 0, with 4 bases in between. The protocol was immunoSEQ multiplex PCR, while the TCRdb copy is restricted to in-frame clones and leaves out a portion. This repertoire shows more than 70,000 clones, around four fifths found once; its top ten account for over 1.2%. To note about this clone: As yet, its antigen is unknown.

Overall study results and limits: Better survival with proton therapy was suggested as possible, not demonstrated. After the lymphocyte nadir, photon-treated repertoires showed oligoclonal expansion, especially of CD8+ Temra cells. In patients who died, overall survival fell as post-nadir TCR diversity dropped more. Photon-treated patients lost naive T cells and TCR diversity; proton-treated stayed stable.

The clonotype originates from a man aged 55 to 70 with pancreatic cancer. The chain has TRBV28 and TRBJ2-7; D is undetermined. This specimen was peripheral blood, taken from a patient treated with proton-based radiotherapy. The CDR3 DNA reads TGTGCCAGCACTGACTCCTACGAGCAGTACTTC. Translating it yields CASTDSYEQYF.